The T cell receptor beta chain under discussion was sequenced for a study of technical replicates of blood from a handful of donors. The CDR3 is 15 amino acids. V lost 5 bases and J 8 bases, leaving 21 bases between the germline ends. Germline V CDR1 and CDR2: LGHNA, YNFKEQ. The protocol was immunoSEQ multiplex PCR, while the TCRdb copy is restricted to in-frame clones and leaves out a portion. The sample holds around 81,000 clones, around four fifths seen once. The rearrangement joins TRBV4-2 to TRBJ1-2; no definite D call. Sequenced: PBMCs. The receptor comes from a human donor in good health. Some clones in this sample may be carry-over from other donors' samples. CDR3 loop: CASSVLGPELGGYTF. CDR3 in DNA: TGTGCCAGCAGCGTGCTGGGCCCCGAATTAGGCGGCTACACCTTC.